Described below is a single TCR beta chain sequence and its context. The data derive from a study of blood T cell repertoires in COVID-19. Study at large: Samples representing acute and convalescent COVID-19 were sourced from the United States, Italy and Spain. Sample material is recorded as cDNA or gDNA derived from T cells, B-cell-depleted T cells, or PBMCs.

Germline assignment: CDR1 SGDLS and CDR2 YYNGEE. V lost 0 bases and J lost 4; bases outside the gene matches: 3. CDR3 length equals 16 residues. As processed by the authors: Amplification with reference gene primers provided the estimates of nucleated cell counts. Some clones are missing from TCRdb's copy, which holds only in-frame ones; the method was immunoSEQ multiplex PCR. V, J and clone size were drawn from that table, and D and trimming were deduced from the DNA. Of approximately 110,000 clones in the sample, about two thirds were seen once. Sequencing input: peripheral blood. The TCR originated in a human donor with acute or convalescent COVID-19. The donor label of this sample is uncertain. V is TRBV9 and J is TRBJ2-5; the match to TRBD2 covers 13 bases. This CDR3 reads CASSVGTSGGGETQYF. Here the CDR3 DNA reads TGTGCCAGCAGCGTAGGAACTAGCGGGGGGGGAGAGACCCAGTACTTC.